This passage covers 4 T cell receptor beta chains from one sample sequenced in a study of T cell responses to AZD1222 COVID-19 vaccine. Profiled with immunoSEQ multiplex PCR; TCRdb holds only in-frame clones, not every one. The sample shows about 53,000 clones, approximately 84% of them seen only once. The sample in question was peripheral blood, obtained on day 0 of AZD1222 vaccination. The receptors stem from an adult in good health.

This clone occurred once. The J gene is TRBJ2-7, the V gene TRBV7-9, with no clear D. The CDR3 is 13 residues long. Germline CDR1 reads SEHNR; CDR2 reads FQNEAQ (reference sequence). V lost 8 bases and J lost 2, with 13 bases in between. In nucleotides, the CDR3 is TGTGCCAGCGCCCCTTGGGGAACCTACGAGCAGTACTTC. Its translation is CASAPWGTYEQYF.

This chain uses TRBV20-1 with TRBJ2-1; D ambiguous. The V gene's germline CDR1 is DFQATT and CDR2 SNEGSKA (reference sequence). The CDR3 spans 11 residues. The germline V and J ends were trimmed by 3 bases and 6 bases, with 6 bases remaining between them. CDR3 sequence (DNA): TGCAGTGCTAGTAAAGGCAATGAGCAGTTCTTC. Translated: CSASKGNEQFF.

The chain uses TRBV4-2 and TRBJ1-4, with D perhaps matching TRBD1 (6 bases). The CDR3 loop spans 16 amino acids. Germline CDR1 is LGHNA and CDR2 is YNFKEQ. V was shortened by 3 bases and J by 0 bases, with 11 bases between the two germline ends. The CDR3 nucleotides are TGTGCCAGCAGCCAGAGGACAGATGCAACTAATGAAAAACTGTTTTTT. This translates into CASSQRTDATNEKLFF.

This chain connects TRBV19 to TRBJ1-4, with D perhaps TRBD1 (5 bases). Germline CDR1 and CDR2: LNHDA and SQIVND (reference sequence). The CDR3 consists of 15 residues. Trimming took off 5 bases at V and 8 bases at J, with 18 bases between the two ends. The CDR3 protein is CASSPRSGQQEKLFF. CDR3 nucleotides: TGTGCCAGTAGTCCCCGAAGTGGACAACAGGAAAAACTGTTTTTT.